The subject of this entry is one TCR beta chain. The antigen is not known. The data belong to a study of T cell responses to AZD1222 COVID-19 vaccine. The table came from immunoSEQ multiplex PCR; TCRdb's copy has only in-frame clones and leaves some out. This sample has 95,000 or so clones; roughly 90% occur once, and the top ten carry 6.5% to 10%. This CDR3 has 16 amino acids. J gave up 1 base and V 6 bases, and 4 bases lay outside the gene matches. Germline CDR1 is ENHRY and CDR2 is SYGVKD. Findings of the study overall: Targeting of unmutated variant regions was reportedly seen in nearly half of spike-specific TCRs. Mapped onto spike, vaccine-associated CD4 TCRs spanned it and were dominant at 160-218 and 743-854.

J is TRBJ2-2 and V is TRBV10-3; 11 nucleotides match TRBD1. This TCR was recovered from an adult who received the AZD1222 COVID-19 vaccine. The sequenced sample was peripheral blood, obtained 28 days after the second AZD1222 dose. The CDR3 DNA reads TGTGCCATCAGAGGGACAGGGGGAGGGAACACCGGGGAGCTGTTTTTT. Encoded protein: CAIRGTGGGNTGELFF.